This TCR beta chain was captured by sequencing in a study of shared clonotypes between healthy human individuals. Study findings and constraints: Apart from blood, nothing was sampled; tissue repertoires likely differ.

Healthy HIV-negative adults with no recent acute infections or vaccinations were recruited as donors. The split of CD4+ cells yielded CD45RA+ naive and CD45RA-negative memory subsets. Concerning this clone: Its antigen is as yet unknown. Additional DNA sequences in this sample encode the identical CDR3.

Trimming shortened V by 5 bases and J by 4 bases, and 9 bases separated the two germline ends. Per the germline V gene, CDR1 is SGHNT and CDR2 is YENEEA. This CDR3 is built from 13 residues. Sorted-subset replicate PCRs used 150 to 200 ng DNA, some 31,000 T cell genomes. Data came from immunoSEQ multiplex PCR; TCRdb stores just in-frame clones and leaves some out. This sample has 1.6 million or so clones; 98% to 99% occur once, and the top ten carry 0.3% to 0.45%. Sequencing was performed on naive CD4+ T cells sorted from blood. Regarding subset: CD45RA+ positively selected. The source is a man aged 25-45 years in good health. The chain uses TRBV11-3 and TRBJ2-1; D possibly matches TRBD1 or TRBD2 (5 bases each). The CDR3 region is CASSRGQYNEQFF. In DNA form, the CDR3 reads TGTGCCAGCAGCCGGGGCCAGTACAATGAGCAGTTCTTC. Full variable domain (rest looked up from reference TRBV11-3 and TRBJ2-1): EAGVVQSPRYKIIEKKQPVAFWCNPISGHNTLYWYLQNLGQGPELLIRYENEEAVDDSQLPKDRFSAERLKGVDSTLKIQPAELGDSAVYLCASSRGQYNEQFFGPGTRLTVL.